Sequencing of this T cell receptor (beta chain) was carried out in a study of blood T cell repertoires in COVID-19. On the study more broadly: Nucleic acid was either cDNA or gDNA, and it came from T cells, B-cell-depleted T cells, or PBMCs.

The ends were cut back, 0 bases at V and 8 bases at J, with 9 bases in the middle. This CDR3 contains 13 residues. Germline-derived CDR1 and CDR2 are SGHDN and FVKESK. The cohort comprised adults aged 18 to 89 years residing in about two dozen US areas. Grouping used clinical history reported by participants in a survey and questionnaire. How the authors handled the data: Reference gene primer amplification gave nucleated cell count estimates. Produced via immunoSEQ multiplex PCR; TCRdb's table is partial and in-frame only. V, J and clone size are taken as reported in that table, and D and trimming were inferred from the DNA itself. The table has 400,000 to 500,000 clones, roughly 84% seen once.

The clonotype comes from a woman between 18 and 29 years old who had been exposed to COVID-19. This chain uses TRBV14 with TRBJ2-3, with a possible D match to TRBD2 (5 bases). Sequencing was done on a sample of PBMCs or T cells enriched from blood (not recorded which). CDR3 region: CASSQDLEGTQYF. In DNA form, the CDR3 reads TGTGCCAGCAGCCAAGACCTAGAGGGTACGCAGTATTTT. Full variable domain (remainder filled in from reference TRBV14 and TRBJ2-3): EAGVTQFPSHSVIEKGQTVTLRCDPISGHDNLYWYRRVMGKEIKFLLHFVKESKQDESGMPNNRFLAERTGGTYSTLKVQPAELEDSGVYFCASSQDLEGTQYFGPGTRLTVL.